Listed below are T cell receptor beta chains from one sample, sequenced in a study of HIV-infected children after antiretroviral therapy interruption. Each CDR3 protein is one row after TCRdb ran MiXCR on the 3' RACE reads. This table has 15,000 to 16,000 distinct CDR3 sequences, approximately 3% appearing once. Here the sequenced sample was CD45RA+ CD4+ T cells from PBMCs, taken from a donor given antiretroviral therapy, either interrupted or continuous. Receptor source: a child aged 2-17 years with HIV. The CDR3 runs from the conserved cysteine through the conserved F or W.

v_gene,j_gene,CDR3aa
TRBV20-1,TRBJ1-4,CSALYRAMAHEKLFF
TRBV29-1,TRBJ1-2,CSVSGTGVDGYTF
TRBV20-1,TRBJ1-2,CSASDALYGYTF
TRBV28,TRBJ2-7,CASSLHGTFTGTYEQYF
TRBV27,TRBJ2-3,CASRRLARDTQYF
TRBV7-2,TRBJ1-1,CASSLSLNTEAFF
TRBV5-1,TRBJ2-5,CASSLEATRLQETQYF
TRBV6-1,TRBJ1-1,CASSAEGRAFF
TRBV5-5,TRBJ1-2,CASSQQGIGYGYTF
TRBV30,TRBJ2-3,CAWSLWGGAETLYF
TRBV6-5,TRBJ1-6,CASSYWGTRDSPLHF
TRBV20-1,TRBJ1-1,CSAGKVDTEAFF
TRBV12-5,TRBJ2-2,CASGLVPGVHTGELFF
TRBV7-2,TRBJ1-1,CASSLGGVRNTEAFF
TRBV27,TRBJ1-4,CASSFTGGTNEKLFF
TRBV7-9,TRBJ1-1,CASSLTGGHTEAFF
TRBV23-1,TRBJ2-3,CASSLLGDTQYF
TRBV10-3,TRBJ1-5,CAISESTGRGQPQHF
TRBV7-2,TRBJ1-1,CASSRDLFPGQANTEAFF
TRBV4-1,TRBJ2-1,CASSQDRDRGKEFF
TRBV25-1,TRBJ1-1,CASRRMGGVATEAFF
TRBV11-3,TRBJ2-7,CASSASGTPSEQYF
TRBV6-6,TRBJ2-3,CASSYSLGAGDTQYF
TRBV12-3/TRBV12-4,TRBJ2-2,CANGGSGGRRTGELFF
TRBV7-6,TRBJ2-1,CASSLGGGAYNEQFF
TRBV30,TRBJ2-1,CAWSLRGNYAEQFF
TRBV20-1,TRBJ2-2,CSARAVESGELFF
TRBV21-1,TRBJ1-4,CASSLSRGGNERLFF
TRBV20-1,TRBJ2-3,CSARVPIGDADTQYF
TRBV19,TRBJ1-5,CASSMGLEQPQHF
TRBV6-1,TRBJ1-5,CASSEFNPGPQHF
TRBV7-2,TRBJ1-6,CASSRPGISPLHF
TRBV19,TRBJ2-2,CASGDREGGELFF
TRBV20-1,TRBJ2-5,CSAYGQGGETQYF
TRBV3-1,TRBJ2-7,CASSQVGGLGSEQYF
TRBV11-3,TRBJ2-7,CASSYGTGSDEQYF